Sequencing of this T cell receptor beta chain was carried out in a study of cytomegalovirus exposure and HLA in healthy donors. Study-wide results and caveats: Cytomegalovirus association was assigned to approximately 160 TCR beta chains. CMV antigen specificity of three CMV-associated chains was confirmed in vitro. Sequence variants that were highly shared formed a cluster that was likely a sequencing artifact.

These donors, healthy bone marrow donors, were studied. With 60 Vbeta and 13 Jbeta primers, the PCR was carried out. Clones were sequenced by immunoSEQ multiplex PCR, and TCRdb holds only the in-frame ones, with some missing. The data hold about 160,000 clones, with more than 65% observed a single time. This clone was counted once. Antigen specificity is unknown. The CDR3 runs to 13 residues. The germline V gene encodes CDR1 GTSNPN and CDR2 SVGIG (reference sequence). V lost 2 bases, J lost 4 bases, and 4 bases stayed unmatched. The sample taken for sequencing was PBMCs. This TCR was sampled from a man younger than 30 in good health and CMV-seropositive. This chain joins TRBV30 and TRBJ1-2, with TRBD1 identical over 7 bases. The CDR3 coding sequence is TGTGCCTGGAGTCTGGACAGGATCTATGGCTACACCTTC. Translating it yields CAWSLDRIYGYTF.